Given below is one TCR beta chain in context. Per the authors' pipeline: The authors estimated nucleated cell counts from reference gene primer amplification. TCRdb's table, derived via immunoSEQ multiplex PCR, lists solely in-frame clones and lacks some. V, J and clone size derive from that table, while D and trimming were established from the DNA sequence. Found here are some 74,000 clones, roughly 88% of them singletons; the top ten hold around 29%. The data originate from a study of blood T cell repertoires in COVID-19. Study-level background: Sample material is recorded as cDNA or gDNA derived from T cells, B-cell-depleted T cells, or PBMCs.

The CDR3 sequence is 16 residues long. Germline CDR1 is ENHRY and CDR2 is SYGVKD. V shed 0 bases and J shed 12 bases, with 21 bases lying between them. This sequence was found in a man aged 45-60 years with acute or convalescent COVID-19. Input material: peripheral blood. The rearrangement joins TRBV10-3 to TRBJ2-1; TRBD1 might be the D (6 bases). The CDR3 DNA reads TGTGCCATCAGTGAGTCTTTACAGGGTGGGACCCTTGGGCAGTTCTTC. It encodes CAISESLQGGTLGQFF.